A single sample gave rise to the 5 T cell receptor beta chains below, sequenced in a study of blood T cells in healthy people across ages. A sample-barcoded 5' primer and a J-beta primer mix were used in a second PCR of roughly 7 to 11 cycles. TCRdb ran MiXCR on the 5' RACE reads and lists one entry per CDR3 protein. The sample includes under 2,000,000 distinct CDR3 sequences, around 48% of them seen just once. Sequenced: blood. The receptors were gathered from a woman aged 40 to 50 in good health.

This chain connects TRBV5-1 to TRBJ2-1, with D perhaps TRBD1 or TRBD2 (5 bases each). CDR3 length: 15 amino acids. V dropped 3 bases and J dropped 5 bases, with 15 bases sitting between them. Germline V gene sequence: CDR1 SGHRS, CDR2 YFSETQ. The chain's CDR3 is CASSSEGFTHNEQFF. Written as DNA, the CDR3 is TGCGCCAGCAGCTCAGAGGGGTTCACCCACAATGAGCAGTTCTTC.

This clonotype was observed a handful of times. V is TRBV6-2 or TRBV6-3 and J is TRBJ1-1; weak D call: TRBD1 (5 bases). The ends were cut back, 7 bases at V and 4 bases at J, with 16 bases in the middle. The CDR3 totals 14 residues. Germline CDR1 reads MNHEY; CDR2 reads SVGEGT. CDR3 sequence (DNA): TGTGCCAGCACCTCAGGGCAGGGAGGCACTGAAGCTTTCTTT. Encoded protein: CASTSGQGGTEAFF.

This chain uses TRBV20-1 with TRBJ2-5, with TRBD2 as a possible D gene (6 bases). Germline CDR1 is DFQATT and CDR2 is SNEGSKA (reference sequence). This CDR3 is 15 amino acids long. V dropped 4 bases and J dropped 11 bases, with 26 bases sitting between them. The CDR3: CSATEIGGNSYGQYF. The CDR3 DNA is TGCAGTGCTACCGAGATCGGGGGAAACTCCTACGGGCAGTACTTC.

The CDR3 DNA reads TGTGCCAGCAGTCCATCTCGGAATTCACCCCTCCACTTT. It encodes CASSPSRNSPLHF. The rearrangement links TRBV6-6 to TRBJ1-6, with unresolved D. The CDR3 spans 13 residues. With 5 bases removed from V and 7 bases from J, the gap between germline ends came to 9 bases. Germline-derived CDR1 and CDR2 are MNHNY and SVGAGI (reference sequence).

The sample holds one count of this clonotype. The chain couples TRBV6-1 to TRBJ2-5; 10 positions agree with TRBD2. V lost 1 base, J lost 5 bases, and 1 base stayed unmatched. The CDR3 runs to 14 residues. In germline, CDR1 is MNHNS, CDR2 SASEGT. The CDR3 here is CASSEGGLAETQYF. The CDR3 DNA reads TGTGCCAGCAGTGAAGGGGGACTAGCGGAGACCCAGTACTTC.